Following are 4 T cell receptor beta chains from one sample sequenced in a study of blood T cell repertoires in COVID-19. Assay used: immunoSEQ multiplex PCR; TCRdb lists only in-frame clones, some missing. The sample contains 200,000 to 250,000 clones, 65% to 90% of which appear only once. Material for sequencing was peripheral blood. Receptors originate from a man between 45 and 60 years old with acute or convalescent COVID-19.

The CDR3 is CASNHGGSGGVFYNEQFF. The DNA for the CDR3 is TGTGCCAGCAACCATGGCGGTAGCGGGGGGGTATTCTACAATGAGCAGTTCTTC. The chain has TRBV5-4 and TRBJ2-1; 11 nucleotides match TRBD2. V lost 6 bases, J lost 3 bases, and 14 bases stayed unmatched. There are 18 residues in the CDR3. Germline V CDR1 and CDR2: SGHNT, YYREEE (reference sequence).

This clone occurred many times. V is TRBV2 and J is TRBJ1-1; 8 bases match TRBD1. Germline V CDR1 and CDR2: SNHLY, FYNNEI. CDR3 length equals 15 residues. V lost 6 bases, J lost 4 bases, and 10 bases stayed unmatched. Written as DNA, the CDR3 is TGTGCCAGCAGGGACAGGGTCGGGGAAAGCACTGAAGCTTTCTTT. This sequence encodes CASRDRVGESTEAFF. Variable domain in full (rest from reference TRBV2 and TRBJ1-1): EPEVTQTPSHQVTQMGQEVILRCVPISNHLYFYWYRQILGQKVEFLVSFYNNEISEKSEIFDDQFSVERPDGSNFTLKIRSTKLEDSAMYFCASRDRVGESTEAFFGQGTRLTVV.

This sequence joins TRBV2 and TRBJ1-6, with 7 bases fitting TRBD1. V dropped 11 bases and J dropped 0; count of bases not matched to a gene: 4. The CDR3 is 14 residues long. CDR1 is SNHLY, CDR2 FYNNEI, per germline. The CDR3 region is CAGGQSSYNSPLHF. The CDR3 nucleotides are TGTGCCGGGGGACAGAGCTCCTATAATTCACCCCTCCACTTT. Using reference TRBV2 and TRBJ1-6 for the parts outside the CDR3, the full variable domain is EPEVTQTPSHQVTQMGQEVILRCVPISNHLYFYWYRQILGQKVEFLVSFYNNEISEKSEIFDDQFSVERPDGSNFTLKIRSTKLEDSAMYFCAGGQSSYNSPLHFGNGTRLTVT.

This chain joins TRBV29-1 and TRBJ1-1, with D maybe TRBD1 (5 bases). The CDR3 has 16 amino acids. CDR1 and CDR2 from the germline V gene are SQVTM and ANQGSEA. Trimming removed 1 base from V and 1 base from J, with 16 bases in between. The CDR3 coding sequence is TGCAGCGTTGAAGGAAGCCCCCGGACACAGAACACTGAAGCTTTCTTT. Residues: CSVEGSPRTQNTEAFF.